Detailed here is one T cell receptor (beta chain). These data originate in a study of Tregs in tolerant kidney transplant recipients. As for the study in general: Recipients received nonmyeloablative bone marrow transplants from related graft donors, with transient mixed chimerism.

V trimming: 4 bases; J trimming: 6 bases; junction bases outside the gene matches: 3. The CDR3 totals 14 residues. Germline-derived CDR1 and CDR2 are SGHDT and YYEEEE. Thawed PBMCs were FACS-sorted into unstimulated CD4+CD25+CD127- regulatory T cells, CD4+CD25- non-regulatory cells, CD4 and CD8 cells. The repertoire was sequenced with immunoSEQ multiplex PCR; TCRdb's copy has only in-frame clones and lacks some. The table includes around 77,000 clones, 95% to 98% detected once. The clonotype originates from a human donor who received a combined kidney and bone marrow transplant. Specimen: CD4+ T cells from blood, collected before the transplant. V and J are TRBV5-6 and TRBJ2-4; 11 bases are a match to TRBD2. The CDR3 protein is CASSDGLAGNIQYF. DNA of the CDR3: TGTGCCAGCAGCGATGGACTAGCGGGAAACATTCAGTACTTC. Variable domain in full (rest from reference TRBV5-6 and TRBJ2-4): DAGVTQSPTHLIKTRGQQVTLRCSPKSGHDTVSWYQQALGQGPQFIFQYYEEEERQRGNFPDRFSGHQFPNYSSELNVNALLLGDSALYLCASSDGLAGNIQYFGAGTRLSVL.